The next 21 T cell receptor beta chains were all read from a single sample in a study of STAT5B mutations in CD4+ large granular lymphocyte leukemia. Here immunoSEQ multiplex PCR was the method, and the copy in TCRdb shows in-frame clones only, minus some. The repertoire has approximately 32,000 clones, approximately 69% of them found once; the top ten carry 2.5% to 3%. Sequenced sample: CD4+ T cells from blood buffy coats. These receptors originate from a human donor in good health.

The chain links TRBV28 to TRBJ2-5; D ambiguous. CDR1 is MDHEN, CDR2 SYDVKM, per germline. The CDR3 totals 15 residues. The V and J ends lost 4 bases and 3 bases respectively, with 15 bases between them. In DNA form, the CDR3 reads TGTGCCAGCAGTTCACCTCCCCGTGGAGAAGAGACCCAGTACTTC. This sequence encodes CASSSPPRGEETQYF.

DNA of the CDR3: TGCGCCAGCAGCTTTAGCGGGGGGGAATGGGACGAGCAGTACTTC. It codes for CASSFSGGEWDEQYF. J is TRBJ2-7 and V is TRBV5-1, with 11 bases matching TRBD2. Germline V gene data show CDR1 as SGHRS and CDR2 as YFSETQ. The trim removed 2 bases at V and 5 bases at J, leaving 6 bases unmatched. This CDR3 region has 15 residues.

The CDR3 here is CASSRGTGGKNQETQYF. The DNA for the CDR3 is TGTGCCAGCAGCCGAGGGACAGGGGGAAAAAACCAAGAGACCCAGTACTTC. The chain couples TRBV4-2 to TRBJ2-5; 11 bases match TRBD1. Germline-derived CDR1 and CDR2 are LGHNA and YNFKEQ. This CDR3 has 17 amino acids. Germline trimming cut 4 bases from V and 0 bases from J; bases unmatched to any gene: 7.

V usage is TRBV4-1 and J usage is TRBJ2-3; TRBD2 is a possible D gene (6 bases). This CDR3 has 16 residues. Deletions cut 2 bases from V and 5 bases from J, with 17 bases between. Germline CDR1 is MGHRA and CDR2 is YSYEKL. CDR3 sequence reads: CASSQPSNRGGDTQYF. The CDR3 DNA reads TGCGCCAGCAGCCAACCCAGCAACCGGGGAGGAGATACGCAGTATTTT.

The chain's CDR3 is CASSEDRLGFYF. CDR3 coding DNA: TGTGCCAGCAGTGAGGACAGGTTGGGGTTTTACTTC. The J gene is TRBJ2-7, the V gene TRBV6-5; 7 nucleotides line up with TRBD1. The CDR3 loop spans 12 amino acids. The ends lost 5 bases at V and 13 bases at J; junction bases unmatched: 11. The germline V gene has CDR1 MNHEY and CDR2 SVGAGI.

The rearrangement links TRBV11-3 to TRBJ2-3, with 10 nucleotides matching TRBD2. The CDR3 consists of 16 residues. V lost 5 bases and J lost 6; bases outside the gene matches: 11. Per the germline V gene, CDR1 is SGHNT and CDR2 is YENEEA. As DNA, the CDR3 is TGTGCCAGCAGCGGTGTCGGAGCGGGGGGGCGGGATACGCAGTATTTT. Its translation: CASSGVGAGGRDTQYF.

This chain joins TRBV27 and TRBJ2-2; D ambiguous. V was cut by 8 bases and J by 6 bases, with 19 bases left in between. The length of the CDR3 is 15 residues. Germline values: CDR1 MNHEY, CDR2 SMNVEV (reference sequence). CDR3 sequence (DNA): TGTGCCAGCCGCCAAGGTTCCGGCCATTCCGGGGAGCTGTTTTTT. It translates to CASRQGSGHSGELFF.

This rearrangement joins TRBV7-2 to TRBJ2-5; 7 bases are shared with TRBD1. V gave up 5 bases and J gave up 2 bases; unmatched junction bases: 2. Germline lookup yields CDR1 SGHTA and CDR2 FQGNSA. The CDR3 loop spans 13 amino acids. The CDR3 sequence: CASSKGQQETQYF. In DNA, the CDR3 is TGTGCCAGCAGCAAGGGACAGCAAGAGACCCAGTACTTC.

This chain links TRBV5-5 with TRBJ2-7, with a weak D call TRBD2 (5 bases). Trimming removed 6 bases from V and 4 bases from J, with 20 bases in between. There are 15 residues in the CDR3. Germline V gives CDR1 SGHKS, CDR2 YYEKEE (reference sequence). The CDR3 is CASTDIPGLIYEQYF. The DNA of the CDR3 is TGTGCCAGCACCGATATACCGGGGTTAATATACGAGCAGTACTTC. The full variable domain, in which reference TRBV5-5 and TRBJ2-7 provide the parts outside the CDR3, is DAGVTQSPTHLIKTRGQQVTLRCSPISGHKSVSWYQQVLGQGPQFIFQYYEKEERGRGNFPDRFSARQFPNYSSELNVNALLLGDSALYLCASTDIPGLIYEQYFGPGTRLTVT.

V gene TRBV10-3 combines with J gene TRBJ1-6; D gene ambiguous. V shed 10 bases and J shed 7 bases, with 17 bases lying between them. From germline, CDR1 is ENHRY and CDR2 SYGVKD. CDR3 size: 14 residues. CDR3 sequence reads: CATEGGVFNSPLHF. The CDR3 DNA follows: TGTGCCACAGAGGGTGGGGTATTCAATTCACCCCTCCACTTT.

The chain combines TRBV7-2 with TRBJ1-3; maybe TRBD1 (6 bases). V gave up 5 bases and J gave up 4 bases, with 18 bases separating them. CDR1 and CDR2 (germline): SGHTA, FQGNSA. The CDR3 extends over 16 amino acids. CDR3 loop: CASSPSAPGAGNTIYF. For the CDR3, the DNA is TGTGCCAGCAGCCCCAGCGCCCCGGGGGCGGGAAACACCATATATTTT.

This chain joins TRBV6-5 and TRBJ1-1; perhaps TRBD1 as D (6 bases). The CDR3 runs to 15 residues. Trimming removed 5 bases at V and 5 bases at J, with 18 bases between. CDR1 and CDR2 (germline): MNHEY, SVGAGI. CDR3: CASSINRVGGTEAFF. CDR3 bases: TGTGCCAGCAGTATCAACAGGGTTGGTGGGACTGAAGCTTTCTTT.

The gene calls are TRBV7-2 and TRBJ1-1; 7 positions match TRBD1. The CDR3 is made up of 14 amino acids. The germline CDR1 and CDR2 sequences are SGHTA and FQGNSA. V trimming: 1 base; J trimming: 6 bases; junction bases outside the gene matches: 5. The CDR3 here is CASSLGGRGAEAFF. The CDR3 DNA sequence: TGTGCCAGCAGCTTAGGGGGCAGGGGGGCTGAAGCTTTCTTT.

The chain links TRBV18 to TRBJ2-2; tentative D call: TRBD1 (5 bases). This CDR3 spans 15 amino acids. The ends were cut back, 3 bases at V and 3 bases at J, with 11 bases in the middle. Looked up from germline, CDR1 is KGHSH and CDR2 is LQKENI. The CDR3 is CASSPSVGDTGELFF. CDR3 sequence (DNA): TGTGCCAGCTCACCTTCTGTAGGGGACACCGGGGAGCTGTTTTTT.

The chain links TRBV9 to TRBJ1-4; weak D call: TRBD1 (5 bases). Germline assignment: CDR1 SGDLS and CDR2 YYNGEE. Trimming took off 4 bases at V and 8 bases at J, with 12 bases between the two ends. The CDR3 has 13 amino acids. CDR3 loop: CASSPGTPEKLFF. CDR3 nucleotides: TGTGCCAGCAGCCCCGGGACCCCCGAAAAACTGTTTTTT.

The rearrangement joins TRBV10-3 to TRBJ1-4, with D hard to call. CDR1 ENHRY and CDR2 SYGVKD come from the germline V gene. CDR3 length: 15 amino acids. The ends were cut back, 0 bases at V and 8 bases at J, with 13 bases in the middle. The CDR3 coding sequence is TGTGCCATCAGTGAGTCCACGGGAGGGAGCGAAAAACTGTTTTTT. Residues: CAISESTGGSEKLFF.

The CDR3 nucleotides read TGTGCCAGCTCCCCGACCGGGACGAGCTACGAGCAGTACTTC. Residues: CASSPTGTSYEQYF. The chain employs TRBV18 and TRBJ2-7; either TRBD1 or TRBD2 may supply D (5 bases each). V dropped 6 bases and J dropped 3 bases, with 15 bases sitting between them. The germline V gene encodes CDR1 KGHSH and CDR2 LQKENI. CDR3 size: 14 residues.

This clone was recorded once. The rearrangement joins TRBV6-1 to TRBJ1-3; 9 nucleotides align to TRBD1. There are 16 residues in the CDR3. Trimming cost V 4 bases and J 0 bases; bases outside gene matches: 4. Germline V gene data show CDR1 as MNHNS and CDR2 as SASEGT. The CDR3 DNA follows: TGTGCCAGCAGTGTTGGGGACAGGGACTCTGGAAACACCATATATTTT. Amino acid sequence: CASSVGDRDSGNTIYF.

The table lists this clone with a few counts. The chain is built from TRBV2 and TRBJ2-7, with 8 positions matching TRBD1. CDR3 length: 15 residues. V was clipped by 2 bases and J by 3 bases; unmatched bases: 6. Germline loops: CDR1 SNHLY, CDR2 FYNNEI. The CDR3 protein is CASSESRTGYYEQYF. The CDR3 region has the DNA TGTGCCAGCAGTGAATCCCGGACAGGGTACTACGAGCAGTACTTC. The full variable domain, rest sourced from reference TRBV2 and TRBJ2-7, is EPEVTQTPSHQVTQMGQEVILRCVPISNHLYFYWYRQILGQKVEFLVSFYNNEISEKSEIFDDQFSVERPDGSNFTLKIRSTKLEDSAMYFCASSESRTGYYEQYFGPGTRLTVT.

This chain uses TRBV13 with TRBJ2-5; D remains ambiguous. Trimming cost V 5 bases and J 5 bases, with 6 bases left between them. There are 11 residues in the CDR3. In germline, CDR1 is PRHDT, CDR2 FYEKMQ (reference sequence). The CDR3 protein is CASSKRETQYF. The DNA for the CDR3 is TGTGCCAGCAGCAAGAGGGAGACCCAGTACTTC.

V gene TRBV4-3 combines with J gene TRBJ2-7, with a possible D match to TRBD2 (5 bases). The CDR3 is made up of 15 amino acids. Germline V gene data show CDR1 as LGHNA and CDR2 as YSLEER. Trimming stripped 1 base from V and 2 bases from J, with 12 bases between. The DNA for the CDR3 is TGCGCCAGCAGCCAAGTGCACGGGGTCGCCTACGAGCAGTACTTC. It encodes CASSQVHGVAYEQYF.